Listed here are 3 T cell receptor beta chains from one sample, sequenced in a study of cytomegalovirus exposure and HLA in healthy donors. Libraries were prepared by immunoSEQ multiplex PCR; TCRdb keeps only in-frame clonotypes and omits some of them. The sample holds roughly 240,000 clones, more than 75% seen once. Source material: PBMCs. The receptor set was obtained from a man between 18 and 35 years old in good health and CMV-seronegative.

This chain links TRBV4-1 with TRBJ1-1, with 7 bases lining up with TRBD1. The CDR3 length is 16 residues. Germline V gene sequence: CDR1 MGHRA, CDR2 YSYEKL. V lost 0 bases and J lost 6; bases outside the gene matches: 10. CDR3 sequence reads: CASSQEQGRRGAEAFF. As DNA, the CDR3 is TGCGCCAGCAGCCAAGAACAGGGGAGGAGGGGAGCTGAAGCTTTCTTT.

CDR3 region: CSARGGGELFF. In nucleotides, the CDR3 is TGCAGTGCTAGGGGAGGGGGGGAGCTGTTTTTT. This chain joins TRBV20-1 and TRBJ2-2, with 7 bases that match TRBD2. Trimming took 3 bases from V and 8 from J; bases not matched to a gene: 0. Germline V lookup: CDR1 DFQATT, CDR2 SNEGSKA (reference sequence). This CDR3 is built from 11 residues.

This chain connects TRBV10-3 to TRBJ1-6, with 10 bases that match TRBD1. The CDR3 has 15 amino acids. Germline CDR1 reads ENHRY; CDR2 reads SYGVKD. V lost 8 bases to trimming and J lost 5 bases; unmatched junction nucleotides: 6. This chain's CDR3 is CAIAGQGLNNSPLHF. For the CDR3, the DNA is TGTGCCATCGCGGGACAGGGGCTAAATAATTCACCCCTCCACTTT.